The 5 T cell receptor beta chains below all came from one sample that was sequenced in a study of blood T cell repertoires in COVID-19. Sequenced by immunoSEQ multiplex PCR; TCRdb stores in-frame clones only, minus some. The top ten hold around 10% of the sample, which has about 300,000 clones, about four fifths seen once. Source material: peripheral blood. These receptors originate from a woman in her fifties or sixties who had recovered from COVID-19.

The rearrangement links TRBV7-8 to TRBJ1-5, with 8 bases matching TRBD1. CDR3 length: 14 amino acids. Germline V gene data show CDR1 as SGHVS and CDR2 as FQNEAQ. Trimming removed 4 bases from V and 4 bases from J; junction bases left unmatched: 3. CDR3 residues: CASSSGQGNQPQHF. CDR3 nucleotides: TGTGCCAGCAGCTCTGGACAGGGTAATCAGCCCCAGCATTTT.

V and J are TRBV3-1 (or the pseudogene TRBV3-2) and TRBJ2-1; 7 bases are shared with TRBD2. The V segment lost 4 bases and the J segment 0 bases; nucleotides outside the gene matches: 9. This CDR3 has 17 residues. Germline CDR1 reads LGHDT; CDR2 reads YNNKEL (reference sequence). The CDR3 bases are TGTGCCAGCAGCCGGACTAGTGGGGTCAGCTCCTACAATGAGCAGTTCTTC. This encodes CASSRTSGVSSYNEQFF.

This clone appeared a single time. The V and J genes are TRBV4-1 and TRBJ2-2, with D uncertain. With 3 bases removed from V and 3 bases from J, the gap between germline ends came to 8 bases. CDR3 size: 14 residues. Germline V gives CDR1 MGHRA, CDR2 YSYEKL. The CDR3 spells CASSHRGDTGELFF. In nucleotides, the CDR3 is TGCGCCAGCAGCCACCGAGGAGACACCGGGGAGCTGTTTTTT.

The chain recombines TRBV5-1 with TRBJ1-4; weak D call: TRBD1 (6 bases). Looked up from germline, CDR1 is SGHRS and CDR2 is YFSETQ. The CDR3 sequence is 15 residues long. Between the trimmed V and J ends, which lost 4 bases and 2 bases, there was a span of 12 bases. CDR3 amino acids: CASSPRGYTNEKLFF. The CDR3 bases are TGCGCCAGCAGCCCCAGGGGCTACACTAATGAAAAACTGTTTTTT.

The CDR3 loop reads CASSPAGSQGDEQYF. CDR3 in DNA: TGTGCCAGCTCACCCGCCGGGTCCCAAGGGGACGAGCAGTACTTC. The J gene is TRBJ2-7, the V gene TRBV18, with D possibly being TRBD1 (5 bases). The length of the CDR3 is 15 residues. CDR1 is KGHSH, CDR2 LQKENI, per germline. V was shortened by 3 bases and J by 5 bases, with 17 bases between the two germline ends.